The present T cell receptor beta chain was sequenced within a study of human T cells and chemical hapten exposure. Study-level information: Patch tests applied 0.01% DPC to the upper back, read at 6 days.

Comments on this clonotype: Antigen unknown.

Whole-study results and caveats: Expanded TCR sets contained significantly more large CDR3 similarity clusters than controls.

Study processing details: Sample TCR totals centred on a median of approximately 100,000, ranging 23,224 to 690,600. TCRdb reprocessed the RACE reads with MiXCR, giving one entry per CDR3 protein. None of the V and J calls come from the authors' own analysis; TCRdb made them. The sample includes about 89,000 distinct CDR3 sequences, roughly 13% of them seen just once. Germline-derived CDR1 and CDR2 are SQVTM and ANQGSEA. The CDR3 runs 12 residues. V was pared by 0 bases and J by 4 bases, with 6 bases between. Documented time point: patch test 3, about 24 weeks after DPC sensitization. Treatment given: therapeutic diphenylcyclopropenone sensitization with weekly scalp DPC.

V usage is TRBV29-1 and J usage is TRBJ2-5; D assignment may be TRBD1 or TRBD2 (5 bases each). The sample in question was whole blood, obtained in connection with sensitization to the hapten diphenylcyclopropenone (DPC). The source of this sequence is a woman between 50 and 59 years old with alopecia areata. Some clones in this sample may be carry-over from other donors' samples. The CDR3 DNA is TGCAGCGTTGAAGATGGGACAGAGACCCAGTACTTC. It translates to CSVEDGTETQYF.